Listed here is a single T cell receptor (beta chain). The antigen remains undetermined. This entry is derived from a study of shared clonotypes between healthy human individuals. General study results and limits: Read depth was anticipated to influence clonotype sharing among donors.

V was shortened by 4 bases and J by 5 bases, with 19 bases between the two germline ends. Germline V gene sequence: CDR1 SGHDT, CDR2 YYEEEE. CDR3 length: 15 amino acids. The material for each subset, its genomic DNA, was split evenly across several immunoSEQ plates. TCRdb's copy holds only in-frame clones and misses some; the assay was immunoSEQ multiplex PCR. The sample has approximately 500,000 clones; around four fifths are singletons. This sequence originates from a woman aged 40 to 50 in good health. Some clones in this sample may be carry-over from other donors' samples. Sequencing was done on a sample of PBMCs. This sequence joins TRBV5-6 and TRBJ2-7; D is unclear. The DNA of the CDR3 is TGTGCCAGCAGCCGACCCGAAGCGCCCCTCCACGAGCAGTACTTC. Translation gives CASSRPEAPLHEQYF.